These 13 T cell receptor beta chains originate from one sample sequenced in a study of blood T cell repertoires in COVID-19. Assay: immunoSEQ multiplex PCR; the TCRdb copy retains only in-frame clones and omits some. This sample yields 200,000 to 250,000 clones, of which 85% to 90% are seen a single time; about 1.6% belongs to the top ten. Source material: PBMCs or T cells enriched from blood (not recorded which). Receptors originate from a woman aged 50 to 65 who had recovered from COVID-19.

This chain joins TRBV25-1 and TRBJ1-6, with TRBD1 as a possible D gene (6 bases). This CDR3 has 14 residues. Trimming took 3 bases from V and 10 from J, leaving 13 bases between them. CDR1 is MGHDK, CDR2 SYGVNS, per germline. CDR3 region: CASSELRDTSPLHF. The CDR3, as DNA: TGTGCCAGCAGTGAGCTCCGGGACACATCACCCCTCCACTTT.

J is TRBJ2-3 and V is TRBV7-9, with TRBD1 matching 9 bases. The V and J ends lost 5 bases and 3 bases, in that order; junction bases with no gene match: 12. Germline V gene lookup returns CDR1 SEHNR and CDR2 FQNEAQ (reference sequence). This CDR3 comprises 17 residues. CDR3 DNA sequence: TGTGCCAGCAGCCCATCACTCCTCGGGACAGGGACAGATACGCAGTATTTT. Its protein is CASSPSLLGTGTDTQYF.

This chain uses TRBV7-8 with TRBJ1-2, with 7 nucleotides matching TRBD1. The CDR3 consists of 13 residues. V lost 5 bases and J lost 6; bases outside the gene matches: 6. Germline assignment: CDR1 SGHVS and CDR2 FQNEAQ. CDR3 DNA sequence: TGTGCCAGCAGCACGGACAGGTTGAATGGCTACACCTTC. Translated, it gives CASSTDRLNGYTF.

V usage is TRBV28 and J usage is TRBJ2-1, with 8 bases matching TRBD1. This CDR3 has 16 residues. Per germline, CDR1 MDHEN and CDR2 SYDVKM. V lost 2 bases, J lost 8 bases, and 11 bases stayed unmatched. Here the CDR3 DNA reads TGTGCCAGCAGTTTACCTCCCGGACAGGGCGTCGATGAGCAGTTCTTC. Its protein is CASSLPPGQGVDEQFF.

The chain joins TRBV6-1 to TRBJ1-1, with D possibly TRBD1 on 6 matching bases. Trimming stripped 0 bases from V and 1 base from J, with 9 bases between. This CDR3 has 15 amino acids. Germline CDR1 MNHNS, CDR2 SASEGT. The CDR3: CASSEAGTSNTEAFF. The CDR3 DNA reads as TGTGCCAGCAGTGAAGCCGGGACATCGAACACTGAAGCTTTCTTT.

The CDR3 loop is CATKINRGTGELFF. The CDR3 nucleotides are TGTGCCACCAAAATAAACAGGGGCACCGGGGAGCTGTTTTTT. This rearrangement joins TRBV15 to TRBJ2-2; 7 bases fit TRBD1. There are 14 residues in the CDR3. Germline loops: CDR1 LNHNV, CDR2 YYDKDF (reference sequence). With 7 bases clipped from V and 4 bases from J, the junction kept 6 bases outside the gene matches.

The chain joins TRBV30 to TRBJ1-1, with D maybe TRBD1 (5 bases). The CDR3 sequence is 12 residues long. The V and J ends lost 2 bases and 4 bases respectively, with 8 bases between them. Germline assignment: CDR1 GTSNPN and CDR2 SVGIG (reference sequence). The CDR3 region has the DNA TGTGCCTGGAGTCCCCAGGGCACTGAAGCTTTCTTT. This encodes CAWSPQGTEAFF.

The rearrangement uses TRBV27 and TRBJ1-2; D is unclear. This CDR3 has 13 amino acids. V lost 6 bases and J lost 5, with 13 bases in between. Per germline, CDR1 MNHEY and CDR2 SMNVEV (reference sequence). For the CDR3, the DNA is TGTGCCAGCAGCAATCAGAAGAATTATGGCTACACCTTC. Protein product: CASSNQKNYGYTF.

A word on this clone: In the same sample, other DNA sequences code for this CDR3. In DNA form, the CDR3 reads TGCGCCAGCAGCTTCGGGGGAAACACTGAAGCTTTCTTT. Its protein is CASSFGGNTEAFF. The chain joins TRBV5-1 to TRBJ1-1; D perhaps matches TRBD1 (5 bases). The length of the CDR3 is 13 residues. From germline, CDR1 is SGHRS and CDR2 YFSETQ. Trimming removed 2 bases from V and 2 bases from J, with 7 bases in between.

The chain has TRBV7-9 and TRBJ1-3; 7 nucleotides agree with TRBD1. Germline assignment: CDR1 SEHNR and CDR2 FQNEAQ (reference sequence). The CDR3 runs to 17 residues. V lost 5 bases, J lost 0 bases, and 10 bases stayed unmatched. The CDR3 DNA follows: TGTGCCAGCAGCCCCCCCCCGGGACAGAACTCTGGAAACACCATATATTTT. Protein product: CASSPPPGQNSGNTIYF. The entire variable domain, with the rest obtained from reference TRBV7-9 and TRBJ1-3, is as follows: DTGVSQNPRHKITKRGQNVTFRCDPISEHNRLYWYRQTLGQGPEFLTYFQNEAQLEKSRLLSDRFSAERPKGSFSTLEIQRTEQGDSAMYLCASSPPPGQNSGNTIYFGEGSWLTVV.

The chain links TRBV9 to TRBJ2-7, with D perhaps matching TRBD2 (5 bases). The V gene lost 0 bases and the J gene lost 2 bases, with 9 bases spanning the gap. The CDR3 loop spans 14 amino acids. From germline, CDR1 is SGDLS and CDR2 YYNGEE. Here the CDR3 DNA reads TGTGCCAGCAGCGTAGGAGGGCCCGCCTACGAGCAGTACTTC. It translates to CASSVGGPAYEQYF.

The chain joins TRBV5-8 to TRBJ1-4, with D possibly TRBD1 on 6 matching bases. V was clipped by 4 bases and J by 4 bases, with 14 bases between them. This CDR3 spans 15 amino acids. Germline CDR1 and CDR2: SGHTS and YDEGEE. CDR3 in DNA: TGTGCCAGCAGCAAGGATACAGGGCTTAATGAAAAACTGTTTTTT. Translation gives CASSKDTGLNEKLFF.

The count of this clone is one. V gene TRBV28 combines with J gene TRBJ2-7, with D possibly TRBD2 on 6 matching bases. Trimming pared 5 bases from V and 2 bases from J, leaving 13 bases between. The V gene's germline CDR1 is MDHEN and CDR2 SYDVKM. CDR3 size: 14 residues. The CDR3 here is CASSPPGATYEQYF. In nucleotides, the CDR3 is TGTGCCAGCAGTCCGCCGGGAGCGACCTACGAGCAGTACTTC.